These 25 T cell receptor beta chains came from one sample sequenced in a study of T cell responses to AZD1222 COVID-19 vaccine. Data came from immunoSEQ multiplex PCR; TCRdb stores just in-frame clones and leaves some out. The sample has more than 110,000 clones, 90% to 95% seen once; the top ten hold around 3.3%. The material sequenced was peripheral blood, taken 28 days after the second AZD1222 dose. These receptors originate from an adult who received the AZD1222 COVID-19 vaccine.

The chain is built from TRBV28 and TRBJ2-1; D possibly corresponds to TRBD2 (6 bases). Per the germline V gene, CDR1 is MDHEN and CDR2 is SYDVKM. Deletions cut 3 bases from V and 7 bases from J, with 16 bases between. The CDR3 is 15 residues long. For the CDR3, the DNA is TGTGCCAGCAGTTTCAGTGGGCGGAGCGGGAATGAGCAGTTCTTC. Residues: CASSFSGRSGNEQFF.

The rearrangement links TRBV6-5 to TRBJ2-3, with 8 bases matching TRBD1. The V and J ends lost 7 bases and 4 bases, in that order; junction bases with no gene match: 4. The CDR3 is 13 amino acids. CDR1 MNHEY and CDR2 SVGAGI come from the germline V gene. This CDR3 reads CASMDRVADTQYF. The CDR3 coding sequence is TGTGCCAGCATGGACAGGGTCGCAGATACGCAGTATTTT.

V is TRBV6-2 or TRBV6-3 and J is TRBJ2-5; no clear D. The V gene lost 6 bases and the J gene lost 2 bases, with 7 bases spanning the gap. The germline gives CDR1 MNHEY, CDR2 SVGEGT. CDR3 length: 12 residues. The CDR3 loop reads CASSPSQETQYF. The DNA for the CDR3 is TGTGCCAGCAGCCCGTCGCAAGAGACCCAGTACTTC.

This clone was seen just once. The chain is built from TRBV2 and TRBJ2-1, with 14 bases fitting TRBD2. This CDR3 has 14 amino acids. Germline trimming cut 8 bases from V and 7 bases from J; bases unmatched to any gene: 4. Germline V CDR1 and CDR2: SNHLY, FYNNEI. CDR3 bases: TGTGCCAGCCTGGGACTAGCGGGAGCAAATGAGCAGTTCTTC. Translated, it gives CASLGLAGANEQFF.

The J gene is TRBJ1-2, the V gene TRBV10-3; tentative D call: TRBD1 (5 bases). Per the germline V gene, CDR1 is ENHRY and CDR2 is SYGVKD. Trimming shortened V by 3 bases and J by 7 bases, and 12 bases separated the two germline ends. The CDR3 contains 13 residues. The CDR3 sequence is CAISEGRESGYTF. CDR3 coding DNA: TGTGCCATCAGTGAAGGCAGGGAGTCTGGCTACACCTTC.

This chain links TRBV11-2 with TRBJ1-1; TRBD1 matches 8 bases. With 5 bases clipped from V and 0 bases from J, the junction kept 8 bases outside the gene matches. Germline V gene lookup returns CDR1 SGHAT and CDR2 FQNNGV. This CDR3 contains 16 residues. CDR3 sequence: CASSQTTGVLNTEAFF. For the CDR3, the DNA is TGTGCCAGCAGCCAAACGACAGGGGTGCTGAACACTGAAGCTTTCTTT.

DNA of the CDR3: TGTGCCAGCAGTTTGGTGTCCCGCACCGGGGAGCTGTTTTTT. Its protein is CASSLVSRTGELFF. The V and J genes are TRBV28 and TRBJ2-2, with D unresolved. Deletions cut 3 bases from V and 4 bases from J, with 9 bases between. Germline loops: CDR1 MDHEN, CDR2 SYDVKM. This CDR3 comprises 14 residues.

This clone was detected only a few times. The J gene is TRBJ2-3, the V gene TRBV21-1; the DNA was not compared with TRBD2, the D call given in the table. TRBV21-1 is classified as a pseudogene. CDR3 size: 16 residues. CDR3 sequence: CASSKGGTWVADTQYF. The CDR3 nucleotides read TGTGCCAGCAGCAAGGGAGGCACGTGGGTGGCAGATACGCAGTATTTT.

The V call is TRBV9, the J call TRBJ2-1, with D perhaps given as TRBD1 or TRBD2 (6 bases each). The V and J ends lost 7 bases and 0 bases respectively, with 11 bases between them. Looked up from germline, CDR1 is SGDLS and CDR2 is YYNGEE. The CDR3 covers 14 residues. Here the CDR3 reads CASGGRSSYNEQFF. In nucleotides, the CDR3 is TGTGCCAGCGGGGGGCGGAGCTCCTACAATGAGCAGTTCTTC.

This CDR3 reads CASSLGLEGTFTDTQYF. The CDR3 DNA reads TGTGCCAGCAGCCTGGGACTGGAGGGGACCTTCACAGATACGCAGTATTTT. The rearrangement joins TRBV3-1 (or the pseudogene TRBV3-2) to TRBJ2-3; D may be TRBD2 (6 bases). With 4 bases removed from V and 2 bases from J, the gap between germline ends came to 19 bases. Germline assignment: CDR1 LGHDT and CDR2 YNNKEL (reference sequence). This CDR3 spans 17 amino acids.

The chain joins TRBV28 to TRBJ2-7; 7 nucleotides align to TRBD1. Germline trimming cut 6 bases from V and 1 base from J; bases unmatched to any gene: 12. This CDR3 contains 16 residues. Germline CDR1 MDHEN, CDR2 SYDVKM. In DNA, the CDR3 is TGTGCCAGCAGGCCACCCCCCGGGACAGCGTCCTACGAGCAGTACTTC. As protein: CASRPPPGTASYEQYF.

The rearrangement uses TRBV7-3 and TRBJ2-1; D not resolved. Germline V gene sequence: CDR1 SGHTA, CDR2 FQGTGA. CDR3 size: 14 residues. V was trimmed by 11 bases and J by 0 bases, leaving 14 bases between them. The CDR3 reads CACASESSYNEQFF. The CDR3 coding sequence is TGTGCCTGCGCCAGCGAGAGCTCCTACAATGAGCAGTTCTTC.

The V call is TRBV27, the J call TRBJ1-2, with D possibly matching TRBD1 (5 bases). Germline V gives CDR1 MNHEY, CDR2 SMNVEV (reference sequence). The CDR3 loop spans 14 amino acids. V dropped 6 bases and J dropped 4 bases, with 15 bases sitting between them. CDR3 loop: CASRKTVGGYGYTF. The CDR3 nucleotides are TGTGCCAGCAGGAAGACGGTGGGGGGCTATGGCTACACCTTC.

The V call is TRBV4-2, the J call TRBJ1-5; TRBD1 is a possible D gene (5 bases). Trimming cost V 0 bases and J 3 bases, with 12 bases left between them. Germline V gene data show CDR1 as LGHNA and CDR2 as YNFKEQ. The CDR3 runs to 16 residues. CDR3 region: CASSQESGRPNQPQHF. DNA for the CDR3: TGTGCCAGCAGCCAAGAGTCAGGGAGGCCCAATCAGCCCCAGCATTTT.

CDR3: CASSEGTSGLMFYEQYF. CDR3 nucleotides: TGTGCCAGCAGTGAGGGGACTAGCGGGTTAATGTTCTACGAGCAGTACTTC. J is TRBJ2-7 and V is TRBV2; 12 bases are a match to TRBD2. The CDR3 loop spans 17 amino acids. The germline gives CDR1 SNHLY, CDR2 FYNNEI. V lost 3 bases, J lost 3 bases, and 9 bases stayed unmatched.

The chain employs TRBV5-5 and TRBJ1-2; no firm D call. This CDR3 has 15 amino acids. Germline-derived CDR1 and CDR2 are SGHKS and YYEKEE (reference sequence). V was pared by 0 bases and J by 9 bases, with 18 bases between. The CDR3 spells CASSLEGLSALRYTF. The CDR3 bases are TGTGCCAGCAGCTTGGAGGGCCTCTCGGCACTTCGCTACACCTTC.

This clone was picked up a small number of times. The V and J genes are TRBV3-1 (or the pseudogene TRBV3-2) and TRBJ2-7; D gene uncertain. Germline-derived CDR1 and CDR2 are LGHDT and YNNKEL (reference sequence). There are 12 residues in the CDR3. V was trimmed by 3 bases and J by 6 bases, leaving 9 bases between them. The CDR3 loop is CASSHDSAEQYF. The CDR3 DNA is TGTGCCAGCAGCCACGATTCGGCCGAGCAGTACTTC.

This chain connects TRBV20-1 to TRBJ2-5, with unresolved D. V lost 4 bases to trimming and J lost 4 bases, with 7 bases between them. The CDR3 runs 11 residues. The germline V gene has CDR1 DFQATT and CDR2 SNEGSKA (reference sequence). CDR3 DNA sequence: TGCAGTGCTACCTCGTTAGAGACCCAGTACTTC. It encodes CSATSLETQYF.

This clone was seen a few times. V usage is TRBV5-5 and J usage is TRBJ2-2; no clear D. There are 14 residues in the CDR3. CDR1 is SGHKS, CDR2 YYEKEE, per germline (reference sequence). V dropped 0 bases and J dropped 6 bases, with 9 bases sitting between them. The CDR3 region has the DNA TGTGCCAGCAGCTTGGATGTAGTCCCCGGGGAGCTGTTTTTT. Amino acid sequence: CASSLDVVPGELFF. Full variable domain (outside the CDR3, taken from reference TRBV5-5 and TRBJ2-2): DAGVTQSPTHLIKTRGQQVTLRCSPISGHKSVSWYQQVLGQGPQFIFQYYEKEERGRGNFPDRFSARQFPNYSSELNVNALLLGDSALYLCASSLDVVPGELFFGEGSRLTVL.

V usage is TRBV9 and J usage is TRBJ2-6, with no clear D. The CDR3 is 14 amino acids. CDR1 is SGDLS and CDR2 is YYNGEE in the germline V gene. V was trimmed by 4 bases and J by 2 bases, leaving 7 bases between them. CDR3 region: CASSQYAGANVLTF. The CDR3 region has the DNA TGTGCCAGCAGCCAGTACGCTGGGGCCAACGTCCTGACTTTC.

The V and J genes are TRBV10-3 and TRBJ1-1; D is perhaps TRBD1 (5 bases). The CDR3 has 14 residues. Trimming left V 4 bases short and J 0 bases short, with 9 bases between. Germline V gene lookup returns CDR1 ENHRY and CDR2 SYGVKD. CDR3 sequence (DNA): TGTGCCATCAGTGGGACAAACATGAACACTGAAGCTTTCTTT. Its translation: CAISGTNMNTEAFF.

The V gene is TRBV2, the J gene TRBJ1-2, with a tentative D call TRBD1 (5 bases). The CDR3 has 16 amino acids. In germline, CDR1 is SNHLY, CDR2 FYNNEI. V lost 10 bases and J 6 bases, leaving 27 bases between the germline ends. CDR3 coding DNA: TGTGCCACAAGAGGCGGCACCGGCAGGGCGATGGATGGCTACACCTTC. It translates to CATRGGTGRAMDGYTF.

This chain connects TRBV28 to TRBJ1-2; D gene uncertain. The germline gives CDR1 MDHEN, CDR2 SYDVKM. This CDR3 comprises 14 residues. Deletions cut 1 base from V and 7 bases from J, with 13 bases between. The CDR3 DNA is TGTGCCAGCAGTTTATATGCCCCCGGGAGTGGCTACACCTTC. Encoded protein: CASSLYAPGSGYTF.

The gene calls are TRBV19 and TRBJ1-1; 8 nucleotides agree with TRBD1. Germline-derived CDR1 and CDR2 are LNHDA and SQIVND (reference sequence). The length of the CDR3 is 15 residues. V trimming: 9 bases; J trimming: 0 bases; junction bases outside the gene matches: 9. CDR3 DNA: TGTGCCAGCACAGGGGGTTTCTCTATGAACACTGAAGCTTTCTTT. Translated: CASTGGFSMNTEAFF.

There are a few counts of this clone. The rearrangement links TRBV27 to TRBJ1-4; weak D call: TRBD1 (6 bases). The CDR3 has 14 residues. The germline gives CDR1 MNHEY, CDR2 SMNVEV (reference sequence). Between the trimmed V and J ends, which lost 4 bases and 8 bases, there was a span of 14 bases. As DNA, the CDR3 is TGTGCCAGCAGTTCGACAGGTACATGGGAAAAACTGTTTTTT. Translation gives CASSSTGTWEKLFF. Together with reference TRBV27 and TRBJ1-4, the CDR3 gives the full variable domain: EAQVTQNPRYLITVTGKKLTVTCSQNMNHEYMSWYRQDPGLGLRQIYYSMNVEVTDKGDVPEGYKVSRKEKRNFPLILESPSPNQTSLYFCASSSTGTWEKLFFGSGTQLSVL.